This TCR beta chain was captured by sequencing in a study of blood T cell repertoires in COVID-19. As for the study in general: Acute-phase and convalescent COVID-19 samples originated in the United States, Italy and Spain. In each case, the material was cDNA or gDNA derived from T cells, B-cell-depleted T cells, or PBMCs.

The ends were cut back, 5 bases at V and 4 bases at J, with 18 bases in the middle. This CDR3 comprises 16 residues. Germline CDR1 is SNHLY and CDR2 is FYNNEI. Original processing methods: Researchers report that nucleated cell counts were estimated from reference gene primer amplification. This table comes from immunoSEQ multiplex PCR, and its TCRdb copy is limited to in-frame clones, with some not included. V, J and clone size reflect that table, while D and trimming were determined from the DNA. The repertoire includes 150,000 or so clones, approximately 83% of them detected once, and approximately 2.9% sits in the top ten.

The sequenced sample was peripheral blood. The rearrangement joins TRBV2 to TRBJ2-1; D might be TRBD2 (7 bases). This sequence was found in a woman aged 80 or over with acute or convalescent COVID-19. The CDR3 here is CASSPEGRGFYNEQFF. Written as DNA, the CDR3 is TGTGCCAGCAGTCCCGAGGGGAGGGGGTTTTACAATGAGCAGTTCTTC.